This TCR beta chain comes out of a study of blood T cells in healthy people across ages. Germline V gene sequence: CDR1 MNHEY, CDR2 SMNVEV (reference sequence). The CDR3 is 10 amino acids. It was with a sample-barcoded 5' primer and a J-beta primer mix that a second PCR of about 6 to 12 cycles was run. TCRdb itself ran the 5' RACE reads through MiXCR, one entry per CDR3 protein. The repertoire holds over a million distinct CDR3 sequences, with roughly 43% as singletons. Study findings and constraints: With naive T cell percentage, TCR beta diversity showed a strong correlation. Higher diversity, along with more naive CD4+ cells, distinguished long-lived donors from aged donors.

Comment on this clonotype: Its specificity is unknown. One end of the junction is discordant with germline, which a read error may explain.

Every sample had a minimum of 6.5 million PBMCs isolated. Sequenced sample: blood. The clonotype comes from a woman under 30 in good health. The J gene is TRBJ1-1, the V gene TRBV27; no clear D. CDR3 DNA sequence: TGCGCCAGCAACGCCCTTGAAGCTTTCTTT. Residues: CASNALEAFF.